This T cell receptor (beta chain) was sequenced in a study of OX40 agonist ivuxolimab in advanced cancers. Study-level findings and limits: Expanded clones belonging to CD8+ T cells outnumbered, on average, those of CD4+.

Sequenced by immunoSEQ multiplex PCR; TCRdb stores in-frame clones only, minus some. The sample yields over 70,000 clones, roughly 84% seen once. The CDR3 covers 15 residues. Germline V gives CDR1 LGHNA, CDR2 YNFKEQ. The ends were cut back, 5 bases at V and 5 bases at J, with 18 bases in the middle. For this clone: The antigen remains undetermined.

Autoimmune disease history or systemic immunosuppression barred patients. V is TRBV4-2 and J is TRBJ1-1, with D possibly matching TRBD1 (5 bases). The material was CD4+ or CD8+ T cells sorted from blood, obtained in a trial of the OX40 agonist ivuxolimab. The origin of this receptor is an adult with an advanced solid tumor such as melanoma, head and neck, liver or kidney cancer. CDR3 sequence: CASSYGAGTGTEAFF. CDR3 nucleotides: TGTGCCAGCAGCTACGGGGCCGGGACGGGGACTGAAGCTTTCTTT.